This TCR beta chain came from a study of beta chain features in type 1 diabetes. The CDR3 length is 13 residues. The germline V gene has CDR1 ENHRY and CDR2 SYGVKD. V gave up 11 bases and J gave up 2 bases; unmatched junction bases: 6. With respect to this clone: What it recognizes is unknown.

Study-level results: In comparison with healthy donors, patients had naive, central memory and Treg TCRB repertoires that appeared more similar.

The authors reverse transcribed all of the isolated RNA, so sequencing captured expressed TCRB transcripts. There were approximately 3.5 million reads on average in the naive, central memory and regulatory T cell samples. Sequencing was performed with immunoSEQ multiplex PCR; in TCRdb, only in-frame clones are kept and a portion is missing. The sample lists around 430,000 clones, 25% to 35% occurring once. The chain recombines TRBV10-3 with TRBJ2-3, with TRBD2 matching over 8 bases. Sequencing used naive CD4+ T cells from blood. The TCR was taken from a man between 18 and 29 years old in good health. Here the CDR3 DNA reads TGTGCCGGCAGCGGGAGCGCCACAGATACGCAGTATTTT. Encoded protein: CAGSGSATDTQYF.